What follows is one TCR beta chain and its context. This clonotype was counted ten times or more. No antigen is known for it. The input lacks base qualities; no much larger clone sits a single base away. The CDR3 measures 15 amino acids from cysteine to phenylalanine. Solely the CDR3 DNA is kept, with 45 bases framed from the first base. CDR1 SGHTA and CDR2 FQGNSA were looked up in the germline V gene. V is pared back by 1 base and J by 2 bases, with 11 bases lying between the germline termini. Systemically healthy Caucasian individuals from Russia, around 38 in total and aged about 6 to 100 years, were included as donors. Approximately 10 milliliters of peripheral blood were collected from each donor into EDTA-treated Vacutainer tubes. PBMCs were isolated by Ficoll-Paque density-gradient centrifugation, with at least 6 million obtained per sample. Trizol reagent was used to extract total RNA from PBMCs, with at least 6 micrograms per sample. Naive CD45RAhigh/CD27high T cell percentages were measured by flow cytometry on a PBMC aliquot from every donor.

The data originate from a study of blood T cells in healthy people across ages (dated by TCRdb to the mid-2010s). Looking at the study overall: In model experiments, roughly one uniquely barcoded TCR beta cDNA molecule per two T cells was captured by template switching. Using deep sequencing normalized with unique cDNA molecular identifiers, the study measured how TCR beta repertoire diversity changes with age. Donors were grouped into four age groups: young (average about 15 years), middle-aged (over 35), aged (62) and long-lived (approximately 78). To avoid experimental bias, donors of different ages were randomly spread across the sequencing lanes. For two donors (one aged 18 to 30 and one aged 80 or older), the study analyzed two additional independent replicas of 1 million unique cDNA reads from the same blood draw. Results and caveats for the whole study, not just this receptor: The long-lived group showed more naive CD4+ T cells, fewer expanded clones and increased TCR diversity than the aged group, suggesting age selection. The CMV infection status of donors was not known, potentially confounding age-related changes in expanded clonotypes. As age increased, observed TCR beta diversity per million T cells dropped in a roughly linear way, and a significant reduction was already evident by age 40. Total diversity estimates from one million sequenced T cells were considered lower bounds and underestimates. The percentage of naive T cells measured by flow cytometry correlated strongly with observed TCR beta diversity. Since profiling was done on bulk unsorted PBMCs, naive and antigen-experienced compartments could not be conclusively compared.

The protocol used for the library was 5' RACE. Sequencing used an Illumina HiSeq 2500. A second PCR of 7 to 11 cycles was performed with a sample-barcoded 5' primer and a J-beta primer mix. Each TCR beta cDNA molecule received a unique molecular identifier from a template-switch 5' adaptor carrying 12 random nucleotides. Each sample yielded at least 3 million CDR3-containing paired-end reads. First-strand cDNA was synthesized from all RNA with the Mint cDNA synthesis kit, primed by a TRBC-specific oligonucleotide. Following uracil-DNA glycosylase treatment, a first 18-cycle PCR with universal primers M1SS and BC2_uni_R was performed on all cDNA. Per the authors' processing: For normalization, 1 million high-quality reads, each with a distinct molecular identifier, were randomly selected from each sample. Instead of being binned into consensus sequences, reads that shared molecular identifiers were thrown out. MiTCR, set to a Q25 quality threshold and the strictest error-elimination algorithm, was used for CDR3 identification, clonotype clustering and error correction. Lower-bound total TCR beta diversity was estimated with a nonparametric unseen species model using Euler transformation. The public reads were run again by TCRdb, first through fastp at Q25 and then through MiXCR, and only productive beta chains were kept. Rows matching on CDR3 protein sequence are summarized as one entry with the most common DNA and genes. TCRdb's processing, not the authors', yielded these V and J calls. The sample table records roughly 680,000 distinct CDR3 sequences; roughly half of these occur just once. The ten biggest clones cover less than 15% of the sample.

This TCR was sampled from a woman of 80 years or more in good health. The chain couples TRBV7-2 to TRBJ2-5; the D segment could be TRBD2, given 6 matching bases. The sequenced sample consisted of blood. The CDR3 reads as follows: CASSLDPGRQETQYF. The nucleotide sequence is TGTGCCAGCAGCTTAGACCCGGGGAGGCAAGAGACCCAGTACTTC.